This TCR beta chain was captured by sequencing in a study of identical twins. This CDR3 spans 18 amino acids. Germline values: CDR1 SGHAT, CDR2 FQDESV (reference sequence). Losses at the gene ends were 5 bases for V and 4 bases for J; bases not matched to a gene: 16. This clonotype turned up a few times. Each CDR3 protein gets one entry after TCRdb re-called the 5' RACE reads with MiXCR. The table has fewer than 250,000 distinct CDR3 sequences, less than 9.5% seen once; the top ten hold about 5%. What was sequenced was memory (CD45RO+) T cells sorted from blood. The V call is TRBV11-1, the J call TRBJ2-3; 9 bases are shared with TRBD2. The source of this sequence is a woman under 30 in good health. This chain's CDR3 is CASSPGTAGGPGADTQYF. The DNA of the CDR3 is TGTGCCAGCAGCCCGGGGACAGCGGGAGGCCCAGGGGCAGATACGCAGTATTTT. Drawing the rest from reference TRBV11-1 and TRBJ2-3, the complete variable domain is EAEVAQSPRYKITEKSQAVAFWCDPISGHATLYWYRQILGQGPELLVQFQDESVVDDSQLPKDRFSAERLKGVDSTLKIQPAELGDSAMYLCASSPGTAGGPGADTQYFGPGTRLTVL.